The T cell receptor beta chain under discussion was sequenced for a study of response to subunit inactivated influenza vaccine. TCRdb independently ran MiXCR on the RT-PCR reads; one entry per CDR3 protein. The table lists 550,000 to 650,000 distinct CDR3 sequences, roughly 10% of them singletons. Study findings and constraints: Few additional T cells are recruited per seasonal influenza vaccination, authors suggested.

This clonotype was observed a handful of times. As yet, its antigen is unknown. V lost 5 bases, J lost 0 bases, and 8 bases lay in between. The CDR3 contains 13 residues. Germline-derived CDR1 and CDR2 are KGHSH and LQKENI. The sequence came from a man over 45 who received an inactivated influenza vaccine. V and J are TRBV18 and TRBJ2-7; a weak D match, TRBD1 (6 bases). Sequenced here: PBMCs from blood, sampled on the day of vaccination. CDR3 DNA: TGTGCCAGCTCAGCAGGGGTCTCCTACGAGCAGTACTTC. Translating it yields CASSAGVSYEQYF.